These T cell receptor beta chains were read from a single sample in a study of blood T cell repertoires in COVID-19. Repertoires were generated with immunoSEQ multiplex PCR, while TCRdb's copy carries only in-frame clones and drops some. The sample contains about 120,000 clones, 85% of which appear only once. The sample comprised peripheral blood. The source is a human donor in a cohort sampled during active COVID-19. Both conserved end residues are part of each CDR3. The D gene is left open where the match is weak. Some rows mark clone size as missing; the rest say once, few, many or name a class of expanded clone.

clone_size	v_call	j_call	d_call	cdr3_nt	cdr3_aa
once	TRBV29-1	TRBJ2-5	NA	TGCAGCGCAGACACCCAAGAGACCCAGTACTTC	CSADTQETQYF
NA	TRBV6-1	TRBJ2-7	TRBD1	TGTGCCAGCAGTGAAGCAGACAGGGAAGTTTCGTACGAGCAGTACTTC	CASSEADREVSYEQYF
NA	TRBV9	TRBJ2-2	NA	TGTGCCAGCAGCGGGAGACAGGTCAGCACCGGGGAGCTGTTTTTT	CASSGRQVSTGELFF
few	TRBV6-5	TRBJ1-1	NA	TGTGCCAGCAGTTACCTATCGACTAACACTGAAGCTTTCTTT	CASSYLSTNTEAFF
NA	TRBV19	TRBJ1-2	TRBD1	TGTGCCAGTAGTAAACAGGGGAACTATGGCTACACCTTC	CASSKQGNYGYTF
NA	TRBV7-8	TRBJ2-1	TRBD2	TGTGCCAGCAGCTCTACTAGCGGGGGGGCAGGGCAGTTCTTC	CASSSTSGGAGQFF
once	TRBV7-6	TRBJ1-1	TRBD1	TGTGCCAGCAGCTTAGGGACAGGGGCGAACACTGAAGCTTTCTTT	CASSLGTGANTEAFF
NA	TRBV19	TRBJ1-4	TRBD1	TGTGCCAGTAGTACAAATACCGGGACAGGGAGTGAAAAACTGTTTTTT	CASSTNTGTGSEKLFF
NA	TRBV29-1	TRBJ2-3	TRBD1	TGCAGCGTTGGTTTGGGACAGCGCACAGATACGCAGTATTTT	CSVGLGQRTDTQYF
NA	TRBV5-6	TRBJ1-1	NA	TGTGCCAGCAGTAGAGACAGGCGCGGTGAAGCTTTCTTT	CASSRDRRGEAFF
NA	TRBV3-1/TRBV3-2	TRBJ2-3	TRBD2	TGTGCCAGCAGCCAGGCCCTAAGCGGGGTCACAGATACGCAGTATTTT	CASSQALSGVTDTQYF
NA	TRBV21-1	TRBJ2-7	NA	TGTGCCAGCAGCGCCCGGACTAGCGGGGGGGCTTACGAGCAGTACTTC	CASSARTSGGAYEQYF
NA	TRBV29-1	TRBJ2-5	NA	TGCAGCGTCCCTTCACTAGGACAAGAGACCCAGTACTTC	CSVPSLGQETQYF
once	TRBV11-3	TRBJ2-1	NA	TGTGCCAGCAGCCCGCAGGCAGAAACCTACAATGAGCAGTTCTTC	CASSPQAETYNEQFF
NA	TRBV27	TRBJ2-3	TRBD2	TGTGCCAGCAGGGTAGCGGGGGGCACAGATACGCAGTATTTT	CASRVAGGTDTQYF
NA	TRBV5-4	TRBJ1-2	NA	TGTGCCAGCAGCCTCCCCCTGGAGGGGAACTATGGCTACACCTTC	CASSLPLEGNYGYTF
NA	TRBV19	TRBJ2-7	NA	TGTGCCAGTAGTACCTTCTCCTCAGGAGAGCAGTACTTC	CASSTFSSGEQYF
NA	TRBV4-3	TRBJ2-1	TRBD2	TGCGCCAGCAGCCAGGCTAGCGGGGTGGATGAGCAGTTCTTC	CASSQASGVDEQFF
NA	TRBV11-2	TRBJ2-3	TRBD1	TGTGCCAGCAGGCCCCATGAGGGGGCGGCAGATACGCAGTATTTT	CASRPHEGAADTQYF
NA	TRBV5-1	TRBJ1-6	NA	TGCGCCAGCAGCTTGGGAACAGTCGGACCGGGATCACCCCTCCACTTT	CASSLGTVGPGSPLHF
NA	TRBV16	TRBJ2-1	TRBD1	TGTGCCAGCAGTCCCGGGACAGGGGTTCCGAATGAGCAGTTCTTC	CASSPGTGVPNEQFF
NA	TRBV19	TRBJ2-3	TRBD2	TGTGCCAGTAGTATGGGCCCCGGGGGGGCCTCAACAGATACGCAGTATTTT	CASSMGPGGASTDTQYF
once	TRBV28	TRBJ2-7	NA	TGTGCCAGCAGTTCCGGACTCTACGAGCAGTACTTC	CASSSGLYEQYF
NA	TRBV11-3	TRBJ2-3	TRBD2	TGTGCCAGCAGCCCCGGACTAGCGTTAGATACGCAGTATTTT	CASSPGLALDTQYF
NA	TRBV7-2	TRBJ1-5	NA	TGTGCCAGCAGCTTAACCGGGACACTCTATAGCAATCAGCCCCAGCATTTT	CASSLTGTLYSNQPQHF
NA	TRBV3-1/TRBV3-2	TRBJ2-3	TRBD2	TGTGCCAGCAGCCAAGAATGGGAGGGTACGCAGTATTTT	CASSQEWEGTQYF
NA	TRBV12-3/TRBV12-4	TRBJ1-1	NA	TGTGCCAGCAGTGCGCAGCGTGGGACTGAAGCTTTCTTT	CASSAQRGTEAFF
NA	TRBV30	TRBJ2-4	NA	TGTGCCTGTGCGGATTCCCCGATTCAGTACTTC	CACADSPIQYF
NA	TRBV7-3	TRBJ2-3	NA	TGTGCCAGCAGCCCACGAGGGGGGGGCACAGATACGCAGTATTTT	CASSPRGGGTDTQYF
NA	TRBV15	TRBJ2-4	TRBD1	TGTGCCACCAGCAGCGTCGGACAGGGGTCAGCCAAAAACATTCAGTACTTC	CATSSVGQGSAKNIQYF
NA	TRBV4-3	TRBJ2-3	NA	TGCGCCAGCAGCCAAGATTCGTGGGGGGTATCAGATACGCAGTATTTT	CASSQDSWGVSDTQYF
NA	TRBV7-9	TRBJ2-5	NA	TGTGCCAGCAGCTTAGACGGACTCCTACAAGAGACCCAGTACTTC	CASSLDGLLQETQYF
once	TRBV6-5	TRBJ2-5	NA	TGTGCCAGCAGTTACAACGGGGGGCAGGAGACCCAGTACTTC	CASSYNGGQETQYF
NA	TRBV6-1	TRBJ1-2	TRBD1	TGTGCCAGCAGTGATCCGTTCCGGGACAGGTCTCGCTACACCTTC	CASSDPFRDRSRYTF
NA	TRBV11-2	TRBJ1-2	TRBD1	TGTGCCAGCAGCAGGGACAGGGAAGAGGGCTACACCTTC	CASSRDREEGYTF
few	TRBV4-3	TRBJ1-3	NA	TGCGCCAGCAGCCAAGGGCGGGTGCATGACTTTGGAAACACCATATATTTT	CASSQGRVHDFGNTIYF
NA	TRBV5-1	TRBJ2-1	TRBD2	TGCGCCAGCAGCTTCGGGGTAGCGGGGGCGATCTACAATGAGCAGTTCTTC	CASSFGVAGAIYNEQFF
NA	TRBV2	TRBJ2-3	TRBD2	TGTGCCAGCAGGGGGACTAGCGGGGGAACAAGGGCAGATACGCAGTATTTT	CASRGTSGGTRADTQYF
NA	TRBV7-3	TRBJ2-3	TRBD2	TGTGCCAGCAAGCGGGGGCTGGGAGAAGATACGCAGTATTTT	CASKRGLGEDTQYF
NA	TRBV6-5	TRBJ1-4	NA	TGTGCCAGCAGTTACTCGGACCCCCGGAGGGAAAAACTGTTTTTT	CASSYSDPRREKLFF
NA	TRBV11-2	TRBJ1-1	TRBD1	TGTGCCAGCAGCTTAGATCGGGGACAGTGGCCGAACCGTGAAGCTTTCTTT	CASSLDRGQWPNREAFF
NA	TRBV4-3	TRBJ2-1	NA	TGCGCCAGCAGCCAAGAAGTGGAACTACGCATACCGGGCAATGAGCAGTTCTTC	CASSQEVELRIPGNEQFF
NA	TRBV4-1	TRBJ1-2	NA	TGCGCCAGCAGCCAAGATGGTTCGGTCCGGGGCTACACCTTC	CASSQDGSVRGYTF